This is a list of T cell receptor beta chains from one sample in a study of PD-1 blockade in classical Hodgkin lymphoma. Using immunoSEQ multiplex PCR, the repertoire was profiled, and TCRdb retains in-frame clones only, with some absent. This table has fewer than 70,000 clones, around nine tenths appearing once. The starting material was peripheral blood mononuclear cells (PBMCs), obtained before the second cycle of nivolumab. These receptors were collected from a human donor with classical Hodgkin lymphoma. Each CDR3 is given with its conserved first and last residue. The order of the fields is J gene, clone size, D gene, V gene, CDR3 protein, CDR3 DNA. The D gene is left open where the match is weak. The size of a clone is reported for some rows only, either as once, few or many, or as a class for expanded clones.

J: TRBJ1-1
size: -
D: -
V: TRBV5-1
CDR3: CASSLLGRGGRAEAFF
DNA: TGCGCCAGCAGCTTGTTGGGGCGCGGGGGTCGGGCTGAAGCTTTCTTT

J: TRBJ1-3
size: few
D: -
V: TRBV5-6
CDR3: CASSLWATTYGNTIYF
DNA: TGTGCCAGCAGCTTGTGGGCGACTACTTATGGAAACACCATATATTTT

J: TRBJ2-3
size: -
D: -
V: TRBV5-1
CDR3: CASTLNPRGTDTQYF
DNA: TGCGCCAGCACCCTCAATCCGAGGGGCACAGATACGCAGTATTTT

J: TRBJ1-1
size: -
D: -
V: TRBV6-6
CDR3: CFSSRTMYAEAFF
DNA: TGCTTCTCTTCCCGGACGATGTACGCTGAAGCTTTCTTT

J: TRBJ1-6
size: -
D: -
V: TRBV19
CDR3: CASKFPGNSPLHF
DNA: TGTGCCAGTAAATTCCCAGGGAATTCACCCCTCCACTTT

J: TRBJ1-1
size: -
D: TRBD1
V: TRBV11-2
CDR3: CASRHYRGPNTEAFF
DNA: TGTGCCAGCCGCCACTACAGGGGACCGAACACTGAAGCTTTCTTT

J: TRBJ2-1
size: -
D: -
V: TRBV5-1
CDR3: CASSLGPRPYNEQFF
DNA: TGCGCCAGCAGCTTGGGACCCCGGCCCTACAATGAGCAGTTCTTC

J: TRBJ1-1
size: -
D: -
V: TRBV25-1
CDR3: CASSATPGTEAFF
DNA: TGTGCCAGCAGTGCGACTCCGGGCACTGAAGCTTTCTTT

J: TRBJ2-1
size: -
D: TRBD1
V: TRBV6-5
CDR3: CASSFTGGSYNEQFF
DNA: TGTGCCAGCAGCTTTACAGGGGGGTCCTACAATGAGCAGTTCTTC

J: TRBJ2-3
size: few
D: TRBD2
V: TRBV5-1
CDR3: CASSMGGFGTTDTQYF
DNA: TGCGCCAGCAGTATGGGGGGGTTTGGGACCACAGATACGCAGTATTTT

J: TRBJ1-2
size: -
D: -
V: TRBV9
CDR3: CASSFLQGPYGYTF
DNA: TGTGCCAGCAGCTTCCTCCAGGGCCCCTATGGCTACACCTTC

J: TRBJ1-2
size: -
D: TRBD1
V: TRBV7-9
CDR3: CASSPGQGVRGYTF
DNA: TGTGCCAGCAGCCCCGGACAGGGAGTTCGTGGCTACACCTTC

J: TRBJ1-1
size: -
D: TRBD1
V: TRBV5-1
CDR3: CASSNTGQGNTEAFF
DNA: TGCGCCAGCAGCAACACGGGACAGGGCAACACTGAAGCTTTCTTT

J: TRBJ2-1
size: -
D: TRBD2
V: TRBV5-6
CDR3: CASSLGLAGNEQFF
DNA: TGTGCCAGCAGCTTGGGACTAGCCGGCAATGAGCAGTTCTTC

J: TRBJ2-3
size: -
D: TRBD2
V: TRBV5-1
CDR3: CASSLLPTSGGTDTQYF
DNA: TGCGCCAGCAGCTTGCTACCGACTAGCGGGGGGACAGATACGCAGTATTTT

J: TRBJ2-7
size: -
D: TRBD1
V: TRBV5-1
CDR3: CASTPDGQGSSYEQYF
DNA: TGCGCCAGCACCCCTGACGGACAGGGGAGCTCCTACGAGCAGTACTTC

J: TRBJ1-1
size: -
D: -
V: TRBV5-1
CDR3: CTSSLGLEAFF
DNA: TGCACCAGCAGCTTGGGACTTGAAGCTTTCTTT

J: TRBJ2-1
size: -
D: -
V: TRBV4-2
CDR3: CASSQSKSTIYEQFF
DNA: TGTGCCAGCAGCCAATCCAAGTCGACTATCTATGAGCAGTTCTTC

J: TRBJ1-5
size: -
D: -
V: TRBV28
CDR3: CASSPLGGKSNQPQHF
DNA: TGTGCCAGCAGTCCCTTGGGGGGAAAAAGCAATCAGCCCCAGCATTTT

J: TRBJ2-2
size: -
D: TRBD1
V: TRBV2
CDR3: CASSDGTGYTGELFF
DNA: TGTGCCAGCAGTGATGGGACAGGATACACCGGGGAGCTGTTTTTT

J: TRBJ2-7
size: -
D: -
V: TRBV5-1
CDR3: CASSLDLPKYEQYF
DNA: TGCGCCAGCAGCTTGGATTTACCGAAATACGAGCAGTACTTC

J: TRBJ2-6
size: -
D: -
V: TRBV9
CDR3: CASSGSTGANVLTF
DNA: TGTGCCAGCAGCGGTAGCACTGGGGCCAACGTCCTGACTTTC

J: TRBJ1-1
size: -
D: -
V: TRBV30
CDR3: CAWAQGAGEAFF
DNA: TGTGCCTGGGCCCAGGGAGCTGGTGAAGCTTTCTTT

J: TRBJ1-3
size: once
D: -
V: TRBV4-1
CDR3: CASSQEGRDENSGNTIYF
DNA: TGCGCCAGCAGCCAAGAAGGACGGGACGAGAACTCTGGAAACACCATATATTTT

J: TRBJ1-4
size: few
D: -
V: TRBV19
CDR3: CASTEGGATNEKLFF
DNA: TGTGCCAGTACCGAGGGAGGAGCAACTAATGAAAAACTGTTTTTT

J: TRBJ2-7
size: once
D: -
V: TRBV5-1
CDR3: CASSLVGATYEQYF
DNA: TGCGCCAGCAGCTTGGTTGGCGCTACCTACGAGCAGTACTTC

J: TRBJ2-5
size: -
D: -
V: TRBV7-7
CDR3: CASSLLGGTQETQYF
DNA: TGTGCCAGCAGCCTACTTGGCGGGACGCAAGAGACCCAGTACTTC

J: TRBJ1-2
size: -
D: -
V: TRBV4-1
CDR3: CASSNRQNYGYTF
DNA: TGCGCCAGCAGTAACAGACAGAACTATGGCTACACCTTC

J: TRBJ1-1
size: -
D: -
V: TRBV2
CDR3: CASKEGNTEAFF
DNA: TGTGCCAGCAAGGAAGGGAACACTGAAGCTTTCTTT

J: TRBJ2-5
size: once
D: -
V: TRBV5-4
CDR3: CASSLGLQETQYF
DNA: TGTGCCAGCAGCTTGGGACTCCAAGAGACCCAGTACTTC

J: TRBJ1-1
size: -
D: -
V: TRBV29-1
CDR3: CSVQQGGTEAFF
DNA: TGCAGCGTCCAACAGGGAGGCACTGAAGCTTTCTTT

J: TRBJ2-2
size: -
D: -
V: TRBV10-1
CDR3: CASSVLQNTGELFF
DNA: TGCGCCAGCAGTGTTTTACAGAACACCGGGGAGCTGTTTTTT

J: TRBJ2-3
size: -
D: TRBD2
V: TRBV19
CDR3: CASSIRTSGDTDTQYF
DNA: TGTGCCAGTAGTATCCGGACTAGCGGGGACACAGATACGCAGTATTTT